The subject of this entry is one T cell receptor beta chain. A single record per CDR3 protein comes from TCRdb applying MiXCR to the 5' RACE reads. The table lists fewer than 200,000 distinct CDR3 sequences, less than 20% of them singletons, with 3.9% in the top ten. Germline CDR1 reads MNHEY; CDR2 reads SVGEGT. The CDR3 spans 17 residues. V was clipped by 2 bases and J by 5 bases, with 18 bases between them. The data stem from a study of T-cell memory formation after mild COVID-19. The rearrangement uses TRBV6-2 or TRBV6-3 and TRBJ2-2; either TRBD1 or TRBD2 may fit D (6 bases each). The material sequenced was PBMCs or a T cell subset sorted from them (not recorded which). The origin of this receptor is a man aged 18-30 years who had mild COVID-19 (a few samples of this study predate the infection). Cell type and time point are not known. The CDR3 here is CASSYPPSGAWTGELFF. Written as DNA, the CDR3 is TGTGCCAGCAGTTACCCTCCCTCGGGGGCTTGGACCGGGGAGCTGTTTTTT.